The sequence of this TCR beta chain was determined in a study of T-cell reconstitution after alpha-beta-depleted transplantation in children. This clonotype was observed many times. Its specificity is not known. Study observations and caveats: Where alpha-beta T cells came from about two months after transplant was reportedly several hundred expanded graft clones. Counts and diversity of T cells one year after transplant came mostly from newly produced T cells. Surviving recipient T cells and thymic progenitors underlay high day-60 TCRbeta diversity in some patients.

The CDR3 extends over 12 amino acids. V lost 6 bases and J lost 9, with 12 bases in between. Unique molecular identifiers were incorporated when the TCRbeta library was constructed. Each CDR3 protein gets one entry after TCRdb re-called the PCR reads with MiXCR. The sample gives about 440,000 distinct CDR3 sequences, approximately 41% of which show up once; under 35% is in the top ten. The TCR sequence derives from a girl aged 2-9 years with aplastic anemia, due to receive a stem cell transplant. This chain uses TRBV12-3 or TRBV12-4 with TRBJ2-1, with D unclear. The sample here was PBMCs, taken before TCRalphabeta/CD19-depleted stem cell transplant. The CDR3 loop reads CASRPLGSEQFF. The DNA of the CDR3 is TGTGCCAGCAGGCCCCTCGGAAGTGAGCAGTTCTTC.